A single sample gave rise to the 25 T cell receptor beta chains below, sequenced in a study of patients and donors after allogeneic stem cell transplantation. Each CDR3 protein gets one entry after TCRdb re-called the RT-PCR reads with MiXCR. This sample yields under 170,000 distinct CDR3 sequences, of which about two fifths are seen a single time; 50% belongs to the top ten. The sequenced sample was blood, either unsorted or a sorted T cell fraction (not recorded which). Every receptor here comes from a human donor who was either an allogeneic HSCT recipient or a stem cell or donor lymphocyte infusion donor (not recorded which). It is not recorded whose cells these are; they may come from a transplant donor.

This clonotype has more than one count but fewer than ten. The chain carries TRBV29-1 and TRBJ1-2; 7 bases are shared with TRBD1. J gave up 0 bases and V 4 bases, and 14 bases lay outside the gene matches. Germline-derived CDR1 and CDR2 are SQVTM and ANQGSEA. CDR3 length equals 17 residues. The DNA for the CDR3 is TGCAGCGTTGGGGGAGACCGACAGGGCCAGCCTAACTATGGCTACACCTTC. Translated, it gives CSVGGDRQGQPNYGYTF.

The V gene is TRBV19, the J gene TRBJ1-5; 9 nucleotides align to TRBD1. CDR3 length: 17 residues. Germline-derived CDR1 and CDR2 are LNHDA and SQIVND (reference sequence). J was trimmed by 1 base and V by 5 bases; bases with no gene match: 9. The CDR3 coding sequence is TGTGCCAGTAGTCCTTACACAGGGGGCGGAAGCAATCAGCCCCAGCATTTT. Translation: CASSPYTGGGSNQPQHF.

This chain joins TRBV7-2 and TRBJ2-3, with unresolved D. The CDR3 length is 14 residues. V lost 3 bases and J 3 bases, leaving 10 bases between the germline ends. Germline V CDR1 and CDR2: SGHTA, FQGNSA. The CDR3 region is CASSFSSGTDTQYF. CDR3 in DNA: TGTGCCAGCAGCTTCTCTTCCGGGACAGATACGCAGTATTTT.

This clonotype was counted a few times. This chain joins TRBV12-3 or TRBV12-4 and TRBJ2-3; 10 bases align to TRBD2. V gave up 8 bases and J gave up 4 bases; unmatched junction bases: 9. This CDR3 comprises 15 residues. CDR3 in amino acids: CASPPLAGVADTQYF. In DNA form, the CDR3 reads TGTGCCAGCCCCCCCCTAGCGGGGGTGGCAGATACGCAGTATTTT.

This clonotype turned up a few times. The chain carries TRBV28 and TRBJ2-7; possibly TRBD2 for D (7 bases). The length of the CDR3 is 17 residues. From germline, CDR1 is MDHEN and CDR2 SYDVKM. The V gene lost 2 bases and the J gene lost 1 base, with 18 bases spanning the gap. CDR3 sequence reads: CASSLPAGAMSSYEQYF. CDR3 DNA: TGTGCCAGCAGTTTACCGGCGGGGGCGATGTCGTCCTACGAGCAGTACTTC.

This chain links TRBV3-1 with TRBJ1-1; the D is unclear. CDR3 length equals 14 residues. Looked up from germline, CDR1 is LGHDT and CDR2 is YNNKEL (reference sequence). Trimming left V 1 base short and J 11 bases short, with 17 bases between. DNA of the CDR3: TGTGCCAGCAGCCAAGTCTTCTGGTCCCAAGTGGCTTTCTTT. Amino acids: CASSQVFWSQVAFF.

In this sample, this clonotype turned up a few times. The chain carries TRBV15 and TRBJ1-6; a possible D gene is TRBD1 (5 bases). The CDR3 totals 15 residues. CDR1 LNHNV and CDR2 YYDKDF come from the germline V gene (reference sequence). V was pared by 6 bases and J by 8 bases, with 17 bases between. CDR3 in DNA: TGTGCCACCAGAGTTACGGGGACCGGAGATTCACCCCTCCACTTT. Translating gives CATRVTGTGDSPLHF.

This chain links TRBV24-1 with TRBJ1-6; D perhaps matches TRBD1 (5 bases). V lost 2 bases to trimming and J lost 7 bases, with 14 bases between them. In germline, CDR1 is KGHDR, CDR2 SFDVKD. CDR3 length: 16 amino acids. The CDR3 coding sequence is TGTGCCACCAGTGATTCGGGACGTAGAGAGAATTCACCCCTCCACTTT. This translates into CATSDSGRRENSPLHF.

The chain has TRBV6-2 or TRBV6-3 and TRBJ2-7, with D possibly TRBD1 on 6 matching bases. V shed 6 bases and J shed 6 bases, with 9 bases lying between them. The germline V gene has CDR1 MNHEY and CDR2 SVGEGT. The CDR3 length is 11 residues. The CDR3 sequence: CASRGTSEQYF. CDR3 coding DNA: TGTGCCAGCAGGGGGACATCCGAGCAGTACTTC.

The sample holds a few counts of this clonotype. The V gene is TRBV7-9, the J gene TRBJ2-2, with D possibly matching TRBD1 (5 bases). Germline lookup yields CDR1 SEHNR and CDR2 FQNEAQ (reference sequence). CDR3 length: 13 amino acids. Trimming cost V 8 bases and J 7 bases, with 14 bases left between them. CDR3 region: CASPPPRVGELFF. DNA for the CDR3: TGTGCCAGCCCTCCGCCCAGGGTCGGGGAGCTGTTTTTT. Full variable domain (outside the CDR3, taken from reference TRBV7-9 and TRBJ2-2): DTGVSQNPRHKITKRGQNVTFRCDPISEHNRLYWYRQTLGQGPEFLTYFQNEAQLEKSRLLSDRFSAERPKGSFSTLEIQRTEQGDSAMYLCASPPPRVGELFFGEGSRLTVL.

The chain employs TRBV5-1 and TRBJ2-1; maybe TRBD2 (7 bases). Germline V gene data show CDR1 as SGHRS and CDR2 as YFSETQ. There are 15 residues in the CDR3. With 6 bases removed from V and 6 bases from J, the gap between germline ends came to 19 bases. This CDR3 is CASTSVTGGINEQFF. The CDR3 DNA sequence: TGCGCCAGCACTTCTGTAACGGGGGGCATCAATGAGCAGTTCTTC.

The genes are TRBV4-2 and TRBJ1-5; D is undetermined. This CDR3 spans 15 amino acids. V lost 0 bases, J lost 0 bases, and 6 bases lay in between. Germline lookup yields CDR1 LGHNA and CDR2 YNFKEQ. In nucleotides, the CDR3 is TGTGCCAGCAGCCAAGAAAGTGGTAGCAATCAGCCCCAGCATTTT. It translates to CASSQESGSNQPQHF.

The V and J genes are TRBV3-1 and TRBJ2-1; D is unclear. Trimming shortened V by 4 bases and J by 3 bases, and 7 bases separated the two germline ends. Germline CDR1 LGHDT, CDR2 YNNKEL (reference sequence). The CDR3 is 13 residues long. The DNA of the CDR3 is TGTGCCAGCAGCCCCCACAACTACAATGAGCAGTTCTTC. Translated: CASSPHNYNEQFF.

The chain combines TRBV11-2 with TRBJ2-2; tentatively, D is TRBD1 or TRBD2 (5 bases each). Trimming took 3 bases from V and 7 from J, leaving 15 bases between them. The CDR3 extends over 15 amino acids. Germline assignment: CDR1 SGHAT and CDR2 FQNNGV. The CDR3 nucleotides are TGTGCCAGCAGCTTCCGGGGCGTAGGAGACGGGGAGCTGTTTTTT. Protein product: CASSFRGVGDGELFF.

The V and J genes are TRBV9 and TRBJ2-2; D is unclear. This CDR3 has 14 amino acids. Germline V CDR1 and CDR2: SGDLS, YYNGEE. The V and J ends lost 4 bases and 0 bases respectively, with 7 bases between them. CDR3 region: CASSRDTNTGELFF. In DNA, the CDR3 is TGTGCCAGCAGCAGAGATACGAACACCGGGGAGCTGTTTTTT.

This clonotype was counted only a few times. The chain carries TRBV5-1 and TRBJ1-3; 7 nucleotides match TRBD1. With 3 bases clipped from V and 0 bases from J, the junction kept 6 bases outside the gene matches. The CDR3 contains 16 residues. Germline values: CDR1 SGHRS, CDR2 YFSETQ. CDR3 region: CASSSPQGPSGNTIYF. DNA for the CDR3: TGCGCCAGCAGCTCGCCACAGGGGCCCTCTGGAAACACCATATATTTT.

CDR3 sequence (DNA): TGTGCCAGCAGCTTAGATCTGGTCAGGGACGCTGAAGCTTTCTTT. Translation: CASSLDLVRDAEAFF. The chain links TRBV11-2 to TRBJ1-1; maybe TRBD1 (5 bases). V was clipped by 0 bases and J by 6 bases, with 14 bases between them. This CDR3 spans 15 amino acids. Germline V CDR1 and CDR2: SGHAT, FQNNGV. Together with reference TRBV11-2 and TRBJ1-1, the CDR3 gives the full variable domain: EAGVAQSPRYKIIEKRQSVAFWCNPISGHATLYWYQQILGQGPKLLIQFQNNGVVDDSQLPKDRFSAERLKGVDSTLKIQPAKLEDSAVYLCASSLDLVRDAEAFFGQGTRLTVV.

V gene TRBV6-5 combines with J gene TRBJ1-2, with 7 bases identical to TRBD1. With 10 bases clipped from V and 7 bases from J, the junction kept 9 bases outside the gene matches. The germline gives CDR1 MNHEY, CDR2 SVGAGI. CDR3 length: 12 residues. The CDR3 reads CAIWQGDCGYTF. CDR3 nucleotides: TGTGCCATATGGCAGGGGGACTGTGGCTACACCTTC.

The chain carries TRBV20-1 and TRBJ2-1, with D possibly being TRBD1 (5 bases). Per germline, CDR1 DFQATT and CDR2 SNEGSKA (reference sequence). V lost 0 bases and J lost 0, with 9 bases in between. This CDR3 comprises 15 residues. The CDR3 sequence: CSARDTGLSYNEQFF. In DNA, the CDR3 is TGCAGTGCTAGAGATACAGGCCTCTCCTACAATGAGCAGTTCTTC.

This clonotype was found a few times. V gene TRBV20-1 combines with J gene TRBJ2-7; D is possibly TRBD2 (5 bases). The CDR3 is 13 amino acids. The germline gives CDR1 DFQATT, CDR2 SNEGSKA (reference sequence). V was trimmed by 3 bases and J by 7 bases, leaving 16 bases between them. This CDR3 reads CSASRDLLKEQYF. For the CDR3, the DNA is TGCAGTGCTAGCCGGGATCTTCTCAAAGAGCAGTACTTC.

This clonotype was observed a handful of times. The chain carries TRBV24-1 and TRBJ2-2; D is undetermined. This CDR3 spans 15 amino acids. V lost 3 bases, J lost 4 bases, and 11 bases lay in between. Germline V gene sequence: CDR1 KGHDR, CDR2 SFDVKD. CDR3 in amino acids: CATSDGPFGTGELFF. As DNA, the CDR3 is TGTGCCACCAGTGATGGTCCCTTCGGCACCGGGGAGCTGTTTTTT.

The rearrangement links TRBV20-1 to TRBJ1-5; D is uncertain. The germline V gene encodes CDR1 DFQATT and CDR2 SNEGSKA (reference sequence). Trimming left V 3 bases short and J 0 bases short, with 15 bases between. This CDR3 is built from 16 residues. Here the CDR3 reads CSARDSHGDSNQPQHF. As DNA, the CDR3 is TGCAGTGCTAGGGACTCCCACGGGGATAGCAATCAGCCCCAGCATTTT.

The chain is built from TRBV18 and TRBJ2-7, with 7 nucleotides matching TRBD1. In germline, CDR1 is KGHSH, CDR2 LQKENI. This CDR3 region has 13 residues. J was trimmed by 3 bases and V by 4 bases; bases with no gene match: 3. CDR3 DNA: TGTGCCAGCTCACGACAGGGAAACTACGAGCAGTACGTC. It translates to CASSRQGNYEQYV.

The chain is built from TRBV9 and TRBJ1-1, with no clear D. With 3 bases removed from V and 0 bases from J, the gap between germline ends came to 6 bases. Germline V CDR1 and CDR2: SGDLS, YYNGEE. The CDR3 runs 13 residues. As DNA, the CDR3 is TGTGCCAGCAGCGACGCAATGAACACTGAAGCTTTCTTT. This encodes CASSDAMNTEAFF.

The chain joins TRBV7-3 to TRBJ2-2; 7 positions agree with TRBD1. In germline, CDR1 is SGHTA, CDR2 FQGTGA. This CDR3 is built from 13 residues. V dropped 6 bases and J dropped 4; count of bases not matched to a gene: 2. The DNA for the CDR3 is TGTGCCAGCAGTAGGGACAGCACCGGGGAGCTGTTTTTT. It specifies CASSRDSTGELFF. The whole variable domain, remainder taken from reference TRBV7-3 and TRBJ2-2, is GAGVSQTPSNKVTEKGKYVELRCDPISGHTALYWYRQSLGQGPEFLIYFQGTGAADDSGLPNDRFFAVRPEGSVSTLKIQRTERGDSAVYLCASSRDSTGELFFGEGSRLTVL.